This T cell receptor beta chain was profiled in a study of regulatory T cells in long-lasting Graves disease. Notes on the study in general: Gene preferences differed: TRBV28, TRBJ1-2, TRBJ2-5 in persistent cases.

Arm-PCR of CDR3 regions and iRepertoire HTBI primers were the basis on which TCR beta libraries were built. One entry per CDR3 protein, called by TCRdb with MiXCR from the multiplex PCR reads. The sample has hundreds of thousands of distinct CDR3 sequences; around 12% are singletons. With regard to this clonotype: Its antigen remains unknown.

Noted time point: newly diagnosed GD, antithyroid drugs for less than 3 months. Extracted PBMC RNA gave rise to the TCR library. From germline, CDR1 is LNHDA and CDR2 SQIVND (reference sequence). This CDR3 comprises 16 residues. The V and J ends lost 4 bases and 3 bases, in that order; junction bases with no gene match: 10. The sample was also linked to a second study, of T cells in Graves' hyperthyroidism and ophthalmopathy. According to that study: Most thyroid clonotypes expanded above 0.001 were also detected in blood. Ophthalmopathy was predicted by the model a median of approximately 6 months ahead of onset.

The rearrangement joins TRBV19 to TRBJ2-7, with 9 positions matching TRBD2. Sequences were derived from peripheral blood mononuclear cells (PBMCs), sampled at new diagnosis, from a patient treated with antithyroid drugs. This clonotype was sampled from a woman between 25 and 40 years old with Graves disease. CDR3 amino acids: CASSTGLAGPLYEQYF. The CDR3 coding sequence is TGTGCCAGTAGTACGGGGCTAGCGGGACCTCTCTACGAGCAGTACTTC.